The clone carrying this TCR beta chain was seen more than once but under ten times. Its antigen is as yet unknown. This sample stems from a study of PD-1 blockade in classical Hodgkin lymphoma. The assay was immunoSEQ multiplex PCR, and TCRdb's table has in-frame clones only and misses some. Here the sample spans 30,000 or so clones, roughly 80% being singletons. Study-wide findings and caveats: It was reported that newly diagnosed patients had less baseline TCR diversity than healthy donors. It was among complete responders that baseline diversity resembled that of newly diagnosed patients.

Time point: cycle 4 day 1 (C4D1), after about 6 weeks of nivolumab. Each patient experienced a relapse that followed autologous stem cell transplantation, and brentuximab vedotin exposure varied. Out of thawed PBMCs, magnetic negative selection purified CD4+ T cells. CDR3 size: 18 residues. V gave up 2 bases and J gave up 6 bases, with 25 bases separating them. Germline loops: CDR1 MDHEN, CDR2 SYDVKM. The sequence came from a human donor with classical Hodgkin lymphoma. The chain has TRBV28 and TRBJ1-2; unclear D gene. The sample consisted of CD4+ T cells from blood, taken before the fourth cycle of nivolumab. The CDR3 loop reads CASSLAGSLTTARNGYTF. CDR3 coding DNA: TGTGCCAGCAGTTTAGCGGGCAGCTTAACCACTGCTCGGAATGGCTACACCTTC.